This T cell receptor (beta chain) was sequenced during a study of Ad26.COV2.S vaccination and SARS-CoV-2 variants. A remark on this clone: Its antigen is unknown.

Sample treatment: about 20 received Ad26.COV2.S at low or high dose, single or two shots; roughly five received placebo; per-sample allocation not given. After the first vaccine or placebo injection, samples were drawn on day 63. Regarding the study as a whole: The TCR-based breadth and depth measures might underestimate overall T cell responses.

Germline V gives CDR1 MNHEY, CDR2 SVGAGI. The CDR3 extends over 13 amino acids. The V end lost 6 bases, the J end lost 1 base, and 9 bases lay between the germline ends. TCRdb's table, derived via immunoSEQ multiplex PCR, lists solely in-frame clones and lacks some. Among 300,000 to 350,000 clones listed, roughly 90% were seen once. Sequenced material: peripheral blood, taken in a trial of Ad26.COV2.S vaccine versus placebo. This TCR derives from a person between 18 and 60 years old who received the Ad26.COV2.S COVID-19 vaccine or a placebo. The rearrangement uses TRBV6-5 and TRBJ1-1, with a weak D call TRBD1 (5 bases). The CDR3 loop reads CASSIDRNTEAFF. DNA for the CDR3: TGTGCCAGCAGCATAGACAGGAACACTGAAGCTTTCTTT.